This T cell receptor beta chain comes out of a study of OX40 agonist ivuxolimab in advanced cancers. The method was immunoSEQ multiplex PCR; TCRdb's version includes in-frame clones alone and lacks a portion of them. In the table there are some 17,000 clones, roughly 91% of which are singletons. Trimming shortened V by 0 bases and J by 5 bases, and 14 bases separated the two germline ends. This CDR3 is built from 16 residues. Germline V gene data show CDR1 as LGHNA and CDR2 as YNFKEQ. V gene TRBV4-2 combines with J gene TRBJ2-1; unclear D gene. This sequence was found in an adult with an advanced solid tumor such as melanoma, head and neck, liver or kidney cancer. This material consisted of CD4+ or CD8+ T cells sorted from blood, taken in a trial of the OX40 agonist ivuxolimab. The CDR3 loop is CASSQDGLSSHNEQFF. CDR3 sequence (DNA): TGTGCCAGCAGCCAAGATGGTTTGAGTAGCCACAATGAGCAGTTCTTC.